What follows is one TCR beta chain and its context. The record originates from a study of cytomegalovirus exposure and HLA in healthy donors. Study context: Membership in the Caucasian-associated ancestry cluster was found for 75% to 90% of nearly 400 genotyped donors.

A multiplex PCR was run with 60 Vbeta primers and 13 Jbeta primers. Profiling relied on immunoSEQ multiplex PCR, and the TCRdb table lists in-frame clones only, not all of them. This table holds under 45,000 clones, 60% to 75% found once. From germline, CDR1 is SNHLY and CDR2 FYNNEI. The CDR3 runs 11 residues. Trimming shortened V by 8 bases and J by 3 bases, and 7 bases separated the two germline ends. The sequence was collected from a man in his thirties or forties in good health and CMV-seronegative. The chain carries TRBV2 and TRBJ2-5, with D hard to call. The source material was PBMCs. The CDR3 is CASSGEETQYF. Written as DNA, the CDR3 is TGTGCCAGCTCGGGTGAAGAGACCCAGTACTTC.